This T cell receptor beta chain was retrieved from a study of T cells in Graves' hyperthyroidism and ophthalmopathy. Using RNA transcripts as the source, TCR beta CDR3 regions were amplified. A set of HTBI primers served as the primers for a first-round RT-PCR of the TCR CDR3. One entry per CDR3 protein, called by TCRdb with MiXCR from the multiplex PCR reads. The sample lists 450,000 to 700,000 distinct CDR3 sequences; 35% to 55% were seen once. Trimming at V came to 3 bases and at J to 2 bases, leaving 14 bases not matched to a gene. Germline CDR1 reads LNHDA; CDR2 reads SQIVND (reference sequence). CDR3 size: 19 residues. This clonotype appeared many times. Its antigen is as yet unknown. Study-wide findings and caveats: The authors' 13 V-J model separated ophthalmopathy from stable hyperthyroidism. Researchers found most expanded thyroid clonotypes above 0.001 in blood as well.

Patients showing uncontrolled infection, other autoimmune disease, pregnancy or lactation were ineligible. Clinical symptoms, serum thyroxine, TRAb, thyroid ultrasound and orbital computed tomography established diagnosis. V gene TRBV19 combines with J gene TRBJ2-2, with 8 bases identical to TRBD1. The TCR comes from an adult woman with Graves' disease, either hyperthyroidism or ophthalmopathy (not recorded which). Specimen: peripheral blood or thyroid tissue (not recorded which). CDR3 loop: CASSMPPWGTGLNTGELFF. CDR3 sequence (DNA): TGTGCCAGTAGTATGCCCCCGTGGGGGACAGGCCTAAACACCGGGGAGCTGTTTTTT.